The entry that follows covers one T cell receptor beta chain sequence. The antigen is undetermined. TCRdb analysed the 5' RACE reads with MiXCR anew, one entry per CDR3 protein. The sample carries 250,000 to 350,000 distinct CDR3 sequences, roughly 19% recorded once. The entry originates in a study of T-cell memory formation after mild COVID-19. Broader study findings: The appearance of some responding clones in pre-infection memory suggested that cross-reactive memory joined.

Looked up from germline, CDR1 is SGHRS and CDR2 is YFSETQ. With 1 base removed from V and 6 bases from J, the gap between germline ends came to 10 bases. CDR3 length: 13 amino acids. The receptor was isolated from a man younger than 30 who had mild COVID-19 (a few samples of this study predate the infection). Cell type and time point are not known. The sample was PBMCs or a T cell subset sorted from them (not recorded which). This chain connects TRBV5-1 to TRBJ1-2; no definite D call. CDR3 in amino acids: CASSLSWQNGYTF. The DNA for the CDR3 is TGCGCCAGCAGCTTGTCATGGCAAAATGGCTACACCTTC.